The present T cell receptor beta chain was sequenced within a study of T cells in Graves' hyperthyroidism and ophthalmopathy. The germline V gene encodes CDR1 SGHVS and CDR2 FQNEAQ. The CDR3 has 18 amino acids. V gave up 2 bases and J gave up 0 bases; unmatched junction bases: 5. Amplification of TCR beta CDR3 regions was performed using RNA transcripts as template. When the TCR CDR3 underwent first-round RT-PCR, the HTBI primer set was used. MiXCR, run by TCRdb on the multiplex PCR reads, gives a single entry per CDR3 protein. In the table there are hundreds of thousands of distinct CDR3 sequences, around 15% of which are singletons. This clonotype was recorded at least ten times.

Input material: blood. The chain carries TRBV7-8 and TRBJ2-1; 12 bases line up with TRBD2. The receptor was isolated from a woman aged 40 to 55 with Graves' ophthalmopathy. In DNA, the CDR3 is TGTGCCAGCAGCTTAACTAGCGGGAGGCTAAGCTCCTACAATGAGCAGTTCTTC. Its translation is CASSLTSGRLSSYNEQFF.